This T cell receptor beta chain stems from a study of regulatory T cells. The primer mix had 52 TRBV and 13 TRBJ primers. The protocol was immunoSEQ multiplex PCR, while the TCRdb copy is restricted to in-frame clones and leaves out a portion. Of 20,000 to 25,000 clones listed, 80% to 95% are singletons. This CDR3 region has 14 residues. V was cut by 4 bases and J by 10 bases, with 14 bases left in between. Germline CDR1 reads SGHAT; CDR2 reads FQNNGV. J is TRBJ1-6 and V is TRBV11-2, with D possibly being TRBD1 (6 bases). This clonotype was sampled from a child under 10 years old with CD3G deficiency. Sequenced: CD8+ T cells sorted from blood. The CDR3 spells CASSWGGAGSPLHF. As DNA, the CDR3 is TGTGCCAGCAGCTGGGGGGGGGCCGGATCACCCCTCCACTTT.